This TCR beta chain was captured in a study of CD8 T cells in ankylosing spondylitis. Study observations and caveats: Relatively scarce in peripheral blood, disease-linked clones were CD8+. The study identified a TCR beta motif of several highly homologous variants that appeared characteristic of ankylosing spondylitis blood.

Trimming cost V 4 bases and J 2 bases, with 12 bases left between them. Germline-derived CDR1 and CDR2 are SEHNR and FQNEAQ (reference sequence). This CDR3 region has 14 residues. As concerns this clonotype: Its antigen is unidentified.

TCRdb passed the 5' RACE reads through MiXCR, listing each CDR3 protein once. The sample yields hundreds of thousands of distinct CDR3 sequences, approximately 12% seen once. The sequence came from a male donor with ankylosing spondylitis. The material sequenced was blood, either unsorted or a sorted T cell fraction (not recorded which). The chain recombines TRBV7-9 with TRBJ2-7; maybe TRBD2 (5 bases). The CDR3 here is CASSSTRGTYEQYF. The CDR3 nucleotides are TGTGCCAGCAGCTCCACACGGGGAACCTACGAGCAGTACTTC.